Below, one TCR beta chain is given with its context. V shed 8 bases and J shed 0 bases, with 10 bases lying between them. The V gene's germline CDR1 is MNHGY and CDR2 SVAAGI. The CDR3 length is 14 residues. This record belongs to a study of shared clonotypes between healthy human individuals. As for the study in general: Aged 18 to 49, the donors were two women and a few men.

TCRdb's copy holds only in-frame clones and misses some; the assay was immunoSEQ multiplex PCR. The sample lists roughly 2,300,000 clones; 85% to 95% were seen once. This receptor was obtained from a man aged 18 to 30 in good health. Some clones in this sample may be carry-over from other donors' samples. V and J are TRBV6-9 and TRBJ1-4; D not resolved. The sequencing input was naive CD4+ T cells from PBMCs. This sample's subset: CD45RA+ positively selected. Written as DNA, the CDR3 is TGTGCCAGCCCGATGGGAGCAACTAATGAAAAACTGTTTTTT. Translated, it gives CASPMGATNEKLFF.